The 30 T cell receptor beta chains below were found in one sample sequenced in a study of human T cells and chemical hapten exposure. Time point denoted: pre-sensitization, week 0. Treatment given: therapeutic diphenylcyclopropenone sensitization with weekly scalp DPC. TCRdb recomputed calls from the RACE reads with MiXCR, one row per CDR3 protein. The repertoire consists of more than 250,000 distinct CDR3 sequences, with around 7% occurring once and the leading ten covering approximately 1.2%. Sequenced material: whole blood, taken in connection with sensitization to the hapten diphenylcyclopropenone (DPC). The receptors were sampled from a man aged 18 to 29 with alopecia areata. Some clones in this sample may be carry-over from other donors' samples.

In this sample, this clonotype turned up a few times. The V and J genes are TRBV18 and TRBJ2-5; weak D call: TRBD2 (5 bases). Germline CDR1 and CDR2: KGHSH and LQKENI. V was cut by 0 bases and J by 2 bases, with 10 bases left in between. This CDR3 is built from 15 residues. The DNA for the CDR3 is TGTGCCAGCTCACCACCCCTAGCTGATCAAGAGACCCAGTACTTC. Amino acids: CASSPPLADQETQYF.

The chain recombines TRBV12-3 or TRBV12-4 with TRBJ2-4, with D unclear. Between the trimmed V and J ends, which lost 6 bases and 1 base, there was a span of 7 bases. This CDR3 is built from 13 residues. This CDR3 reads CASSRAAKNIQYF. As DNA, the CDR3 is TGTGCCAGCAGCCGGGCGGCCAAAAACATTCAGTACTTC.

This clonotype appeared many times. The chain joins TRBV7-2 to TRBJ1-1; 8 bases fit TRBD1. Germline V CDR1 and CDR2: SGHTA, FQGNSA. V was pared by 4 bases and J by 2 bases, with 6 bases of the junction left unmatched. The CDR3 covers 15 residues. The CDR3: CASSSRTGTNTEAFF. CDR3 DNA sequence: TGTGCCAGCAGCTCCCGGACAGGGACAAACACTGAAGCTTTCTTT.

This clonotype was counted a few times. The gene calls are TRBV20-1 and TRBJ2-2; no clear D gene. The CDR3 is made up of 14 amino acids. V was clipped by 0 bases and J by 13 bases, with 18 bases between them. Germline V gene lookup returns CDR1 DFQATT and CDR2 SNEGSKA (reference sequence). CDR3 DNA: TGCAGTGCTAGAGATCAGGATAATGATCTTTTGCTGTTTTTT. Encoded protein: CSARDQDNDLLLFF.

The chain links TRBV7-2 to TRBJ2-3; the D gene is possibly TRBD1 (5 bases). Germline V CDR1 and CDR2: SGHTA, FQGNSA. This CDR3 has 17 amino acids. The V and J ends lost 4 bases and 0 bases respectively, with 17 bases between them. As DNA, the CDR3 is TGTGCCAGCAGCTCGCCAGTGACAGCCCCTAGCACAGATACGCAGTATTTT. It encodes CASSSPVTAPSTDTQYF.

For this clonotype: Relative to the germline gene, one junction end is altered; a read error may explain this. This chain uses TRBV7-2 with TRBJ1-2, with 10 positions matching TRBD1. The length of the CDR3 is 15 residues. In germline, CDR1 is SGHTA, CDR2 FQGNSA. The CDR3 DNA reads TGTGCCAGCAGCTTAGAGGGACAGGGGATATATGACTACACCTTC. This encodes CASSLEGQGIYDYTF. Complete variable domain (other parts from reference TRBV7-2 and TRBJ1-2): GAGVSQSPSNKVTEKGKDVELRCDPISGHTALYWYRQSLGQGLEFLIYFQGNSAPDKSGLPSDRFSAERTGGSVSTLTIQRTQQEDSAVYLCASSLEGQGIYDYTFGSGTRLTVV.

The table lists this clonotype with many counts. This rearrangement joins TRBV5-1 to TRBJ1-3, with no clear D. V was trimmed by 3 bases and J by 4 bases, leaving 8 bases between them. Germline-derived CDR1 and CDR2 are SGHRS and YFSETQ. The CDR3 is 13 residues long. The CDR3 loop is CASSSDAGNTIYF. The DNA of the CDR3 is TGCGCCAGCAGCTCCGACGCGGGAAACACCATATATTTT.

This clonotype came up a few times. The rearrangement joins TRBV9 to TRBJ2-5; D ambiguous. In germline, CDR1 is SGDLS, CDR2 YYNGEE. The CDR3 extends over 14 amino acids. V lost 0 bases and J 1 base, leaving 7 bases between the germline ends. DNA of the CDR3: TGTGCCAGCAGCGTAGCCAAGGGCCAAGAGACCCAGTACTTC. This translates into CASSVAKGQETQYF.

This clonotype came up a few times. The gene calls are TRBV7-3 and TRBJ1-1, with 10 bases aligning to TRBD1. CDR1 is SGHTA, CDR2 FQGTGA, per germline. There are 15 residues in the CDR3. V was pared by 5 bases and J by 9 bases, with 12 bases of the junction left unmatched. As DNA, the CDR3 is TGTGCCAGCAGCACATTCCCCCCGGGACAGGGGAAAGCTTTCTTT. Amino acid sequence: CASSTFPPGQGKAFF.

This clonotype turned up a few times. V usage is TRBV3-1 and J usage is TRBJ2-2; maybe TRBD2 (5 bases). CDR1 is LGHDT, CDR2 YNNKEL, per germline (reference sequence). The V end lost 0 bases, the J end lost 1 base, and 9 bases lay between the germline ends. The CDR3 spans 16 residues. The CDR3 DNA sequence: TGTGCCAGCAGCCAAGACGTCGGGGAGAACACCGGGGAGCTGTTTTTT. Protein sequence: CASSQDVGENTGELFF.

This clonotype has ten or more counts. The chain employs TRBV29-1 and TRBJ1-4; 7 bases line up with TRBD1. The V gene's germline CDR1 is SQVTM and CDR2 ANQGSEA. This CDR3 spans 13 amino acids. For the CDR3, the DNA is TGCACCGGACAGGTTGCAACTAATGAAAAACTGTTTTTT. Protein sequence: CTGQVATNEKLFF.

This clonotype was picked up a small number of times. The chain carries TRBV7-2 and TRBJ2-3, with TRBD2 matching over 7 bases. CDR3 length equals 15 residues. Trimming at V came to 2 bases and at J to 5 bases, leaving 7 bases not matched to a gene. Germline CDR1 and CDR2: SGHTA and FQGNSA. Here the CDR3 reads CASSLSGLVVDTQYF. CDR3 nucleotides: TGTGCCAGCAGCTTATCAGGACTAGTTGTAGATACGCAGTATTTT. The full variable domain, its missing parts supplied by reference TRBV7-2 and TRBJ2-3, is GAGVSQSPSNKVTEKGKDVELRCDPISGHTALYWYRQSLGQGLEFLIYFQGNSAPDKSGLPSDRFSAERTGGSVSTLTIQRTQQEDSAVYLCASSLSGLVVDTQYFGPGTRLTVL.

V gene TRBV18 combines with J gene TRBJ1-5, with TRBD1 as a possible D gene (5 bases). Trimming took off 0 bases at V and 9 bases at J, with 15 bases between the two ends. The CDR3 spans 15 residues. CDR1 and CDR2 (germline): KGHSH, LQKENI. The CDR3 DNA reads TGTGCCAGCTCACCACCCGAGTTCCCTCAGGGGCCCCAGCATTTT. Amino acids: CASSPPEFPQGPQHF. Full variable domain (rest looked up from reference TRBV18 and TRBJ1-5): NAGVMQNPRHLVRRRGQEARLRCSPMKGHSHVYWYRQLPEEGLKFMVYLQKENIIDESGMPKERFSAEFPKEGPSILRIQQVVRGDSAAYFCASSPPEFPQGPQHFGDGTRLSIL.

The chain has TRBV29-1 and TRBJ1-4; D is possibly TRBD1 (6 bases). Between the trimmed V and J ends, which lost 1 base and 8 bases, there was a span of 11 bases. The CDR3 is 13 residues long. Germline V gene sequence: CDR1 SQVTM, CDR2 ANQGSEA. The CDR3 bases are TGCAGCGTTGAAGCACAGGGAGGCGAAAAACTGTTTTTT. As protein: CSVEAQGGEKLFF.

This clonotype has more than one count but fewer than ten. The chain combines TRBV7-2 with TRBJ2-1, with unresolved D. The CDR3 runs 18 residues. V lost 0 bases and J 3 bases, leaving 18 bases between the germline ends. CDR1 is SGHTA, CDR2 FQGNSA, per germline. CDR3 DNA sequence: TGTGCCAGCAGCTTAGCTCCAGTAGAGTTTCCAGTCTACAATGAGCAGTTCTTC. Amino acid sequence: CASSLAPVEFPVYNEQFF. The full variable domain, rest sourced from reference TRBV7-2 and TRBJ2-1, is GAGVSQSPSNKVTEKGKDVELRCDPISGHTALYWYRQSLGQGLEFLIYFQGNSAPDKSGLPSDRFSAERTGGSVSTLTIQRTQQEDSAVYLCASSLAPVEFPVYNEQFFGPGTRLTVL.

This clonotype was observed a few times. In DNA, the CDR3 is TGTGCCAGCAGCTTTAGCGGGGGGGGTAATACAGATACGCAGTATTTT. It codes for CASSFSGGGNTDTQYF. This chain joins TRBV7-2 and TRBJ2-3; 11 bases agree with TRBD2. The CDR3 is 16 residues long. CDR1 SGHTA and CDR2 FQGNSA come from the germline V gene. The V and J ends lost 3 bases and 3 bases, in that order; junction bases with no gene match: 5.

In its sample, this clonotype was seen a few times. This chain uses TRBV4-1 with TRBJ1-3; D remains ambiguous. The CDR3 contains 17 residues. Per germline, CDR1 MGHRA and CDR2 YSYEKL. V lost 0 bases, J lost 0 bases, and 12 bases lay in between. The CDR3 coding sequence is TGCGCCAGCAGCCAAGATGCTGTGGCCCGCTCTGGAAACACCATATATTTT. Protein sequence: CASSQDAVARSGNTIYF.

CDR3 amino acids: CMGLQGSEQFF. In nucleotides, the CDR3 is TGCATGGGATTACAGGGGTCTGAGCAGTTCTTC. The J gene is TRBJ2-1, the V gene TRBV20-1; 7 bases are shared with TRBD1. CDR3 size: 11 residues. Per the germline V gene, CDR1 is DFQATT and CDR2 is SNEGSKA (reference sequence).

This chain joins TRBV6-6 and TRBJ1-4, with TRBD1 identical over 9 bases. Germline V lookup: CDR1 MNHNY, CDR2 SVGAGI (reference sequence). With V trimmed by 6 bases and J by 8 bases, 7 bases remained unmatched. The CDR3 extends over 14 amino acids. CDR3 nucleotide sequence: TGTGCCAGCAGCACGGGACAGGGAGAAGAAAAACTGTTTTTT. Encoded protein: CASSTGQGEEKLFF.

This clonotype has only a few counts. V usage is TRBV7-2 and J usage is TRBJ2-3; maybe TRBD2 (6 bases). The CDR3 loop spans 16 amino acids. Germline V lookup: CDR1 SGHTA, CDR2 FQGNSA. Trimming removed 3 bases from V and 2 bases from J, with 15 bases in between. The CDR3 nucleotides read TGTGCCAGCAGCTTTCCACCGGGCGGGGTCACAGATACGCAGTATTTT. Its translation: CASSFPPGGVTDTQYF.

The rearrangement joins TRBV20-1 to TRBJ1-2; TRBD1 aligns across 7 bases. Germline CDR1 reads DFQATT; CDR2 reads SNEGSKA (reference sequence). V lost 1 base to trimming and J lost 6 bases; unmatched junction nucleotides: 11. The length of the CDR3 is 15 residues. CDR3 in amino acids: CSARAPTGTVDGYTF. The CDR3 DNA is TGCAGTGCTAGAGCCCCTACCGGGACAGTCGATGGCTACACCTTC.

This clonotype was counted only a few times. V is TRBV5-6 and J is TRBJ1-2, with D unclear. Germline-derived CDR1 and CDR2 are SGHDT and YYEEEE. Trimming cost V 0 bases and J 11 bases, with 11 bases left between them. CDR3 length: 12 amino acids. For the CDR3, the DNA is TGTGCCAGCAGCTTGGAAACGAAAACTTACACCTTC. Its translation is CASSLETKTYTF.

The J gene is TRBJ2-7, the V gene TRBV6-6; a weak D match, TRBD1 (6 bases). Germline CDR1 reads MNHNY; CDR2 reads SVGAGI (reference sequence). Trimming cost V 6 bases and J 5 bases, with 17 bases left between them. The CDR3 is 14 residues long. The CDR3 DNA reads TGTGCCAGCAGAGCCACAGAACAGGGCCACGAGCAGTACTTC. Translation gives CASRATEQGHEQYF.

Ten or more counts support this clonotype. V and J are TRBV7-6 and TRBJ2-2; 11 bases agree with TRBD2. V shed 6 bases, J shed 5 bases, and the junction held 5 bases outside the gene matches. The CDR3 consists of 15 residues. CDR1 and CDR2 from the germline V gene are SGHVS and FNYEAQ. In DNA form, the CDR3 reads TGTGCCAGCAGTACTAGACTAGCGGGGACCGGGGAGCTGTTTTTT. The encoded protein is CASSTRLAGTGELFF.

This clonotype came up many times. The V gene is TRBV12-3 or TRBV12-4, the J gene TRBJ1-1; D remains unclear. Trimming removed 6 bases at V and 6 bases at J, with 11 bases between. The CDR3 is 12 amino acids. CDR3 DNA: TGTGCCAGCAGCCCCGGGTCCTCTGAAGCTTTCTTT. Its protein is CASSPGSSEAFF.

This clonotype has a count of ten or more. This chain uses TRBV4-2 with TRBJ1-6; no clear D. The CDR3 spans 18 residues. The V gene's germline CDR1 is LGHNA and CDR2 YNFKEQ. The V end lost 0 bases, the J end lost 2 bases, and 14 bases lay between the germline ends. This CDR3 is CASSQDEGRKAYNSPLHF. The CDR3 nucleotides are TGTGCCAGCAGCCAAGATGAGGGAAGGAAGGCCTATAATTCACCCCTCCACTTT.

This clonotype has more than one count but fewer than ten. The chain links TRBV7-3 to TRBJ2-2, with 14 bases lining up with TRBD2. The CDR3 extends over 18 amino acids. Germline V gives CDR1 SGHTA, CDR2 FQGTGA. V trimming: 3 bases; J trimming: 1 base; junction bases outside the gene matches: 4. This chain's CDR3 is CASSFGTSGGRNTGELFF. The CDR3 DNA follows: TGTGCCAGCAGCTTCGGGACTAGCGGGGGCCGGAACACCGGGGAGCTGTTTTTT. The full variable domain, its missing parts supplied by reference TRBV7-3 and TRBJ2-2, is GAGVSQTPSNKVTEKGKYVELRCDPISGHTALYWYRQSLGQGPEFLIYFQGTGAADDSGLPNDRFFAVRPEGSVSTLKIQRTERGDSAVYLCASSFGTSGGRNTGELFFGEGSRLTVL.

A few counts support this clonotype. The chain employs TRBV10-3 and TRBJ1-6, with D possibly matching TRBD1 (5 bases). V was trimmed by 6 bases and J by 0 bases, leaving 12 bases between them. Germline V gene lookup returns CDR1 ENHRY and CDR2 SYGVKD. CDR3 length equals 16 residues. The CDR3 DNA is TGTGCCATCAGCGGGACTTTCAGCTCCTATAATTCACCCCTCCACTTT. It encodes CAISGTFSSYNSPLHF.

This clonotype was picked up a small number of times. The V call is TRBV18, the J call TRBJ2-1, with 9 bases that match TRBD2. Germline V lookup: CDR1 KGHSH, CDR2 LQKENI. With 3 bases clipped from V and 5 bases from J, the junction kept 5 bases outside the gene matches. The CDR3 is 15 amino acids. The CDR3 loop is CASSPLRGGDNEQFF. The CDR3, as DNA: TGTGCCAGCTCACCCCTGCGCGGGGGGGACAATGAGCAGTTCTTC.

The chain links TRBV20-1 to TRBJ2-7; possible D gene TRBD1, 5 bases. Germline CDR1 reads DFQATT; CDR2 reads SNEGSKA (reference sequence). Trimming removed 3 bases from V and 1 base from J, with 10 bases in between. This CDR3 has 13 amino acids. The CDR3 protein is CSARQGESYEQYF. The CDR3 DNA reads TGCAGTGCTAGGCAGGGTGAATCCTACGAGCAGTACTTC.